This TCR beta chain emerged from a study of T cell responses to AZD1222 COVID-19 vaccine. Findings and limits, study-wide: Baseline seropositivity characterized only a handful of AZD1222 recipients. Scientists sampled the repertoires only once the peak T cell response had passed. Clonal diversity was possibly underestimated, and the donors were mostly white British, with more females.

The CDR3 covers 14 residues. Germline V gives CDR1 SNHLY, CDR2 FYNNEI. After removal of 7 bases from V and 1 base from J, the junction contained 4 bases not matched to a gene. The protocol was immunoSEQ multiplex PCR, while the TCRdb copy is restricted to in-frame clones and leaves out a portion. The data show some 200,000 clones, roughly 91% seen once. In regard to this clone: Its antigen is still unknown.

The rearrangement uses TRBV2 and TRBJ2-5, with TRBD1 identical over 9 bases. The sample consisted of peripheral blood, taken on day 0 of MenACWY control vaccination. The source of this sequence is an adult in good health. The CDR3 region has the DNA TGTGCCAGCACCTACAGGGGGCGCCAAGAGACCCAGTACTTC. It specifies CASTYRGRQETQYF.